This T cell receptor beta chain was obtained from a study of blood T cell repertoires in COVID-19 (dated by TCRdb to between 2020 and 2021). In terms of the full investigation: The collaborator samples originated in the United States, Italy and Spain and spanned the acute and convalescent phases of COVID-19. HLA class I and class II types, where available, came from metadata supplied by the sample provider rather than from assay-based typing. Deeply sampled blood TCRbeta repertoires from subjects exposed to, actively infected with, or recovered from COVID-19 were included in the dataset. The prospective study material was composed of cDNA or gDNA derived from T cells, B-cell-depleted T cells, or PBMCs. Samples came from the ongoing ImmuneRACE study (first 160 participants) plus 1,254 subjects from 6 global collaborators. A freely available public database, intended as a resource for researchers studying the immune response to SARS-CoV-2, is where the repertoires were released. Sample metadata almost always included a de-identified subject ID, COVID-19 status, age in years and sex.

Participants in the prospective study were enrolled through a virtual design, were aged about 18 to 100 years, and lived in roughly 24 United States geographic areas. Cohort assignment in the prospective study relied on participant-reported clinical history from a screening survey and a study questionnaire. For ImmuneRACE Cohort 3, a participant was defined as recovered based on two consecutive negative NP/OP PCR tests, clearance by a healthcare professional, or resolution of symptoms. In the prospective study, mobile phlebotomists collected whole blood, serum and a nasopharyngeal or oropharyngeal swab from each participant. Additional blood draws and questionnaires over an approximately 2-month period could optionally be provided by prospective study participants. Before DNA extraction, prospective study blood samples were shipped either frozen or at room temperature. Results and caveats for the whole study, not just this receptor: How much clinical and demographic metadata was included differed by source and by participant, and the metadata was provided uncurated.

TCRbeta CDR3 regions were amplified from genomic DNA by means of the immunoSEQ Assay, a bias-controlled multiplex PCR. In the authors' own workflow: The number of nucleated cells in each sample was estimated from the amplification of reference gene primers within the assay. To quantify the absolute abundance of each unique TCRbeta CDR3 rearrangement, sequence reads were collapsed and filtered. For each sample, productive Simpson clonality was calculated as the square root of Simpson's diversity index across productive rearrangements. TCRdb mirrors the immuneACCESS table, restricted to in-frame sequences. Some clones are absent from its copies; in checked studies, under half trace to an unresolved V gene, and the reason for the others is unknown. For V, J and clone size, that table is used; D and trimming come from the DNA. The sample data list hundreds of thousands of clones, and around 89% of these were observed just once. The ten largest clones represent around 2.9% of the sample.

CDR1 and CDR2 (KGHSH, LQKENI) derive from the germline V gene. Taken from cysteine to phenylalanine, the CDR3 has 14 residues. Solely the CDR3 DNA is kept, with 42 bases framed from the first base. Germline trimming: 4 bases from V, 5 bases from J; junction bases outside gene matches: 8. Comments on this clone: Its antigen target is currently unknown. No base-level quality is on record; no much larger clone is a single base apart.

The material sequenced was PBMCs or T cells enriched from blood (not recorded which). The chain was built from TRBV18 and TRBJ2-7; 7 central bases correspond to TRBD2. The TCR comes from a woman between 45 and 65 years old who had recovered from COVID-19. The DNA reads TGTGCCAGCTCACTCGGGACTACGCGAGACGAGCAGTACTTC. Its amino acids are CASSLGTTRDEQYF.